One and the same sample provided the 32 T cell receptor beta chains below, sequenced in a study of CD8 T cells in Susac syndrome. Random hexamers were used to reverse transcribe roughly 0.5 to 1 ug of RNA. TCRdb re-called the immunoSEQ multiplex PCR reads through MiXCR, storing one row per CDR3 protein. The sample lists around 200,000 distinct CDR3 sequences, roughly 94% occurring once. Sequencing was done on a sample of CD4+ T cells from PBMCs. The source is a human donor with Susac syndrome.

The gene calls are TRBV7-9 and TRBJ2-7; D remains ambiguous. CDR3 length equals 12 residues. V shed 7 bases and J shed 5 bases, with 12 bases lying between them. In germline, CDR1 is SEHNR, CDR2 FQNEAQ (reference sequence). The DNA of the CDR3 is TGTGCCAGCACCTCCGAGCACCACGAGCAGTACTTC. Translation gives CASTSEHHEQYF.

J is TRBJ2-4 and V is TRBV12-3 or TRBV12-4; no reliable D call. Trimming cost V 6 bases and J 7 bases, with 10 bases left between them. The CDR3 has 12 amino acids. The CDR3 sequence: CASSPDGNIQYF. The CDR3 DNA reads TGTGCCAGCAGCCCGGACGGGAACATTCAGTACTTC.

The chain combines TRBV28 with TRBJ2-2; 7 nucleotides align to TRBD1. Germline V lookup: CDR1 MDHEN, CDR2 SYDVKM. V shed 5 bases, J shed 0 bases, and the junction held 9 bases outside the gene matches. This CDR3 has 17 amino acids. The chain's CDR3 is CASSIQGFSTNTGELFF. In nucleotides, the CDR3 is TGTGCCAGCAGTATACAGGGGTTCAGCACGAACACCGGGGAGCTGTTTTTT.

Remarks on this clonotype: One end of the junction is discordant with germline, which a read error may explain. The chain uses TRBV28 and TRBJ1-5; TRBD1 aligns across 9 bases. This CDR3 has 12 amino acids. Germline assignment: CDR1 MDHEN and CDR2 SYDVKM. CDR3 residues: CASTLGTGTQHF. The CDR3 bases are TGTGCCAGCACTTTAGGGACAGGGACCCAGCATTTT. Combining the CDR3 with reference TRBV28 and TRBJ1-5 gives the whole variable domain DVKVTQSSRYLVKRTGEKVFLECVQDMDHENMFWYRQDPGLGLRLIYFSYDVKMKEKGDIPEGYSVSREKKERFSLILESASTNQTSMYLCASTLGTGTQHFGDGTRLSIL.

V gene TRBV5-4 combines with J gene TRBJ2-1, with 7 bases identical to TRBD2. The CDR3 is 15 residues long. The V gene's germline CDR1 is SGHNT and CDR2 YYREEE (reference sequence). Unmatched junction bases numbered 2, after V lost 0 bases and J lost 2 bases. In DNA, the CDR3 is TGTGCCAGCAGCTTGGGGGAGGGGACCTACAATGAGCAGTTCTTC. Amino acid sequence: CASSLGEGTYNEQFF.

The genes are TRBV2 and TRBJ2-5; 10 bases are shared with TRBD2. The CDR3 totals 15 residues. Germline CDR1 SNHLY, CDR2 FYNNEI. With 4 bases clipped from V and 5 bases from J, the junction kept 7 bases outside the gene matches. CDR3 sequence (DNA): TGTGCCAGCAGTGCCCCTAGCGGGAGCCGTGAGACCCAGTACTTC. It translates to CASSAPSGSRETQYF.

J is TRBJ2-1 and V is TRBV29-1, with D possibly matching TRBD1 (6 bases). CDR1 and CDR2 from the germline V gene are SQVTM and ANQGSEA. Trimming removed 4 bases at V and 8 bases at J, with 15 bases between. The CDR3 is 13 residues long. The CDR3: CSVVQGRSDEQFF. CDR3 sequence (DNA): TGCAGCGTTGTACAGGGCAGGTCAGATGAGCAGTTCTTC.

The chain employs TRBV15 and TRBJ2-7; D possibly corresponds to TRBD2 (5 bases). CDR1 is LNHNV and CDR2 is YYDKDF in the germline V gene (reference sequence). This CDR3 spans 13 amino acids. Trimming took 4 bases from V and 3 from J, leaving 10 bases between them. CDR3 nucleotides: TGTGCCACCAGCATCTCCGGGAACTACGAGCAGTACTTC. This sequence encodes CATSISGNYEQYF.

The chain joins TRBV20-1 to TRBJ2-7; maybe TRBD1 (6 bases). The CDR3 is 14 residues long. Germline V gene sequence: CDR1 DFQATT, CDR2 SNEGSKA (reference sequence). Trimming removed 6 bases at V and 0 bases at J, with 15 bases between. CDR3 loop: CSARDTTSSYEQYF. The CDR3 coding sequence is TGCAGTGCCCGGGACACGACCAGCTCCTACGAGCAGTACTTC.

This chain connects TRBV23-1 to TRBJ1-1, with no clear D. TRBV23-1 is sorted into the ORF group, with uncertain function. The CDR3 extends over 13 amino acids. V was pared by 4 bases and J by 3 bases, with 9 bases between. CDR3 nucleotide sequence: TGCGCCAGCAGTCGCGGCAGGCACACTGAAGCTTTCTTT. It translates to CASSRGRHTEAFF.

The chain couples TRBV5-1 to TRBJ1-2; D is unclear. The CDR3 contains 14 residues. CDR1 SGHRS and CDR2 YFSETQ come from the germline V gene. V lost 1 base to trimming and J lost 6 bases, with 13 bases between them. The CDR3 bases are TGCGCCAGCAGCTTGTCTACCGTCAAAAATGGCTACACCTTC. It specifies CASSLSTVKNGYTF.

The chain combines TRBV28 with TRBJ2-3, with 13 bases fitting TRBD2. This CDR3 comprises 16 residues. V lost 5 bases and J lost 6; bases outside the gene matches: 8. Germline V CDR1 and CDR2: MDHEN, SYDVKM. DNA for the CDR3: TGTGCCAGCAGTCTGACTAGCGGGGGGACAGGGGATACGCAGTATTTT. Translating it yields CASSLTSGGTGDTQYF.

The CDR3 loop is CASTREPPGEQYF. Here the CDR3 DNA reads TGTGCCAGCACCCGGGAGCCGCCGGGGGAGCAGTACTTC. The V and J genes are TRBV6-1 and TRBJ2-7, with D possibly matching TRBD2 (6 bases). This CDR3 is built from 13 residues. V gave up 7 bases and J gave up 7 bases, with 17 bases separating them. Germline CDR1 reads MNHNS; CDR2 reads SASEGT.

The genes are TRBV5-4 and TRBJ2-5; 9 bases fit TRBD2. Trimming cost V 3 bases and J 2 bases; bases outside gene matches: 11. CDR3 length: 17 amino acids. The germline CDR1 and CDR2 sequences are SGHNT and YYREEE (reference sequence). The CDR3 region is CASSSTRTSAQQETQYF. DNA of the CDR3: TGTGCCAGCAGCTCAACCCGGACTAGCGCCCAACAAGAGACCCAGTACTTC.

The CDR3 DNA is TGTGCCAGCAGTTTTCGGGGACAGAACAATGAGCAGTTCTTC. Its protein product is CASSFRGQNNEQFF. This sequence joins TRBV12-3 or TRBV12-4 and TRBJ2-1; 7 nucleotides line up with TRBD1. The J segment lost 5 bases and the V segment lost 3 bases, leaving 4 bases of the junction unmatched. This CDR3 is 14 amino acids long.

V usage is TRBV20-1 and J usage is TRBJ2-3; TRBD2 is a possible D gene (5 bases). Germline values: CDR1 DFQATT, CDR2 SNEGSKA (reference sequence). Trimming cost V 0 bases and J 1 base, with 11 bases left between them. The CDR3 contains 15 residues. Here the CDR3 DNA reads TGCAGTGCTAGAGATTCGGGGAGTGGCACAGATACGCAGTATTTT. Its translation: CSARDSGSGTDTQYF.

The chain joins TRBV6-5 to TRBJ2-1, with 8 bases lining up with TRBD1. The trim removed 0 bases at V and 15 bases at J, leaving 7 bases unmatched. Germline V lookup: CDR1 MNHEY, CDR2 SVGAGI. The CDR3 has 13 amino acids. This chain's CDR3 is CASSYSTQGATFF. CDR3 bases: TGTGCCAGCAGTTACTCAACGCAGGGGGCCACGTTCTTC.

The gene calls are TRBV4-2 and TRBJ2-1; 10 nucleotides line up with TRBD2. V was clipped by 0 bases and J by 7 bases; unmatched bases: 15. The CDR3 consists of 19 residues. Germline CDR1 LGHNA, CDR2 YNFKEQ. CDR3 DNA: TGTGCCAGCAGCCAAGAAGGACTAGCGGCCAGTACCGGGAGGAATGAGCAGTTCTTC. This gives the protein CASSQEGLAASTGRNEQFF.

This clonotype came up once. DNA for the CDR3: TGTGCCAGCAGTTACCCAGGGGTTGGGGCCAACGTCCTGACTTTC. Translation: CASSYPGVGANVLTF. The chain employs TRBV6-6 and TRBJ2-6; perhaps TRBD1 as D (6 bases). Germline CDR1 MNHNY, CDR2 SVGAGI (reference sequence). V shed 2 bases and J shed 3 bases, with 8 bases lying between them. The CDR3 is 15 amino acids.

CDR3 protein: CASSPTHSGRYTGELFF. The CDR3 coding sequence is TGTGCCAGCAGCCCGACGCATAGCGGGAGGTATACCGGGGAGCTGTTTTTT. V gene TRBV4-2 combines with J gene TRBJ2-2; TRBD2 matches 10 bases. This CDR3 is 17 amino acids long. V lost 4 bases, J lost 5 bases, and 10 bases stayed unmatched. Per germline, CDR1 LGHNA and CDR2 YNFKEQ.

This clonotype was detected once. The J gene is TRBJ1-1, the V gene TRBV2; TRBD1 aligns across 11 bases. CDR1 SNHLY and CDR2 FYNNEI come from the germline V gene. The CDR3 is made up of 16 amino acids. With V trimmed by 5 bases and J by 3 bases, 8 bases remained unmatched. CDR3: CASSHQGQGAYTEAFF. The CDR3, as DNA: TGTGCCAGCAGTCACCAAGGACAGGGGGCGTACACTGAAGCTTTCTTT.

The rearrangement links TRBV20-1 to TRBJ2-7; D possibly corresponds to TRBD1 (6 bases). The CDR3 runs 11 residues. Germline V gives CDR1 DFQATT, CDR2 SNEGSKA (reference sequence). The V and J ends lost 6 bases and 3 bases respectively, with 9 bases between them. As DNA, the CDR3 is TGCAGTGCAGGGGACATCTACGAGCAGTACTTC. The encoded protein is CSAGDIYEQYF.

For the CDR3, the DNA is TGTGCCAGCAGCTTATTGGGGACAGGGGTTGAGACCCAGTACTTC. It translates to CASSLLGTGVETQYF. V usage is TRBV7-8 and J usage is TRBJ2-5; 10 bases are shared with TRBD1. Germline-derived CDR1 and CDR2 are SGHVS and FQNEAQ. The CDR3 consists of 15 residues. Unmatched junction bases numbered 5, after V lost 2 bases and J lost 5 bases.

The rearrangement links TRBV24-1 to TRBJ1-5; D is perhaps TRBD1 (6 bases). The length of the CDR3 is 15 residues. The germline V gene has CDR1 KGHDR and CDR2 SFDVKD. With 6 bases removed from V and 2 bases from J, the gap between germline ends came to 13 bases. The CDR3: CATSHPGEGNQPQHF. In DNA form, the CDR3 reads TGTGCCACCAGTCACCCAGGGGAGGGCAATCAGCCCCAGCATTTT.

This clonotype was found once. J is TRBJ1-2 and V is TRBV20-1, with TRBD1 identical over 9 bases. J gave up 8 bases and V 6 bases, and 10 bases lay outside the gene matches. This CDR3 is built from 13 residues. Germline assignment: CDR1 DFQATT and CDR2 SNEGSKA (reference sequence). For the CDR3, the DNA is TGCAGTGCCAGGCACGGGGACAGGGACGGCTACACCTTC. It translates to CSARHGDRDGYTF.

This sequence joins TRBV6-2 or TRBV6-3 and TRBJ2-1, with D tentatively TRBD1 or TRBD2 (5 bases each). This CDR3 spans 16 amino acids. Between the trimmed V and J ends, which lost 5 bases and 2 bases, there was a span of 16 bases. The V gene's germline CDR1 is MNHEY and CDR2 SVGEGT. The CDR3, as DNA: TGTGCCAGCAGTCCCATCGGGCAGGGACCCTACAATGAGCAGTTCTTC. It is translated as CASSPIGQGPYNEQFF.

The V and J genes are TRBV2 and TRBJ1-4; 11 positions agree with TRBD1. The germline gives CDR1 SNHLY, CDR2 FYNNEI. The junction had 4 bases not matched to a gene; V was cut back by 6 bases and J by 7 bases. This CDR3 is 14 amino acids long. The CDR3 DNA reads TGTGCCAGCAGCGCCGGGACAGGGGGTGAAAAACTGTTTTTT. Encoded protein: CASSAGTGGEKLFF. Full variable domain (rest looked up from reference TRBV2 and TRBJ1-4): EPEVTQTPSHQVTQMGQEVILRCVPISNHLYFYWYRQILGQKVEFLVSFYNNEISEKSEIFDDQFSVERPDGSNFTLKIRSTKLEDSAMYFCASSAGTGGEKLFFGSGTQLSVL.

V gene TRBV28 combines with J gene TRBJ1-1; 9 nucleotides agree with TRBD1. The V segment lost 5 bases and the J segment 1 base; nucleotides outside the gene matches: 5. In germline, CDR1 is MDHEN, CDR2 SYDVKM. The CDR3 length is 15 residues. The CDR3 coding sequence is TGTGCCAGCAGTCGGGACAGGGCCACGAACACTGAAGCTTTCTTT. Translated, it gives CASSRDRATNTEAFF.

The V call is TRBV7-2, the J call TRBJ2-7; TRBD1 matches 9 bases. Germline CDR1 reads SGHTA; CDR2 reads FQGNSA. The V gene end was trimmed by 4 bases and the J gene end by 5 bases; junction bases not matched to a gene: 9. The CDR3 length is 15 residues. For the CDR3, the DNA is TGTGCCAGCAGCTCTCTACAGGGGGCAAGTCACGAGCAGTACTTC. This translates into CASSSLQGASHEQYF.

The gene calls are TRBV12-3 or TRBV12-4 and TRBJ2-1; no definite D call. The CDR3 contains 13 residues. V lost 5 bases and J 5 bases, leaving 10 bases between the germline ends. The DNA of the CDR3 is TGTGCCAGCAGTGATTCGTTCCACAATGAGCAGTTCTTC. Translating gives CASSDSFHNEQFF.

The CDR3 protein is CASSLDNTGANGYTF. CDR3 in DNA: TGTGCCAGCAGCTTAGACAACACGGGGGCGAATGGCTACACCTTC. The chain employs TRBV7-2 and TRBJ1-2, with D possibly matching TRBD1 (6 bases). Germline V gene data show CDR1 as SGHTA and CDR2 as FQGNSA. The V gene lost 1 base and the J gene lost 6 bases, with 15 bases spanning the gap. The CDR3 extends over 15 amino acids.

This chain links TRBV19 with TRBJ2-5, with a possible D match to TRBD2 (6 bases). The CDR3 is 12 amino acids. Trimming removed 8 bases from V and 2 bases from J, with 9 bases in between. Per germline, CDR1 LNHDA and CDR2 SQIVND (reference sequence). For the CDR3, the DNA is TGTGCCAGTGGGCGGGGTCAAGAGACCCAGTACTTC. Amino acids: CASGRGQETQYF.